The 14 T cell receptor beta chains listed next were all sequenced from one sample in a study of T cell repertoires in cytomegalovirus infection. TCRdb processed the reads anew with MiXCR; each CDR3 protein has one entry. The sample contains about 190,000 distinct CDR3 sequences, approximately 28% of which appear only once. Source material: PBMCs. Source of these receptors: a human donor in good health (CMV status not recorded). Some clones in this sample may be carry-over from other donors' samples.

A single count supports this clonotype. This chain connects TRBV15 to TRBJ1-1; 12 nucleotides align to TRBD1. Trimming removed 5 bases from V and 1 base from J; junction bases left unmatched: 8. CDR3 length equals 17 residues. CDR1 and CDR2 from the germline V gene are LNHNV and YYDKDF (reference sequence). The CDR3 coding sequence is TGTGCCACCAGCGGCCGGGACAGGGGGCGCGGGAACACTGAAGCTTTCTTT. Translating it yields CATSGRDRGRGNTEAFF.

The rearrangement uses TRBV25-1 and TRBJ1-5; no reliable D call. This CDR3 has 12 amino acids. Looked up from germline, CDR1 is MGHDK and CDR2 is SYGVNS. V shed 4 bases and J shed 3 bases, with 4 bases lying between them. CDR3 loop: CASSGYNQPQHF. CDR3 nucleotide sequence: TGTGCCAGCAGTGGTTACAATCAGCCCCAGCATTTT.

This clonotype was observed once. This chain links TRBV7-3 with TRBJ1-1, with D unclear. Germline V lookup: CDR1 SGHTA, CDR2 FQGTGA. Trimming stripped 4 bases from V and 4 bases from J, with 10 bases between. The CDR3 loop spans 13 amino acids. The CDR3 nucleotides read TGTGCCAGCAGCTCATCGATAGGCACTGAAGCTTTCTTT. Protein product: CASSSSIGTEAFF.

This clonotype was seen a few times. V and J are TRBV18 and TRBJ2-1, with TRBD2 identical over 8 bases. The CDR3 spans 15 residues. Trimming cost V 3 bases and J 7 bases; bases outside gene matches: 8. Germline V CDR1 and CDR2: KGHSH, LQKENI. CDR3 nucleotides: TGTGCCAGCTCACCTTCGCGGGGGGTCCTTAATGAGCAGTTCTTC. Translated, it gives CASSPSRGVLNEQFF. Full variable domain (rest looked up from reference TRBV18 and TRBJ2-1): NAGVMQNPRHLVRRRGQEARLRCSPMKGHSHVYWYRQLPEEGLKFMVYLQKENIIDESGMPKERFSAEFPKEGPSILRIQQVVRGDSAAYFCASSPSRGVLNEQFFGPGTRLTVL.

The gene calls are TRBV7-2 and TRBJ2-2; 11 positions match TRBD1. From germline, CDR1 is SGHTA and CDR2 FQGNSA. V shed 3 bases and J 5 bases; nucleotides not matched to a gene: 5. The CDR3 consists of 16 residues. The CDR3 sequence is CASSFGTGGRTGELFF. In nucleotides, the CDR3 is TGTGCCAGCAGCTTCGGGACAGGGGGAAGGACCGGGGAGCTGTTTTTT. Complete variable domain (other parts from reference TRBV7-2 and TRBJ2-2): GAGVSQSPSNKVTEKGKDVELRCDPISGHTALYWYRQSLGQGLEFLIYFQGNSAPDKSGLPSDRFSAERTGGSVSTLTIQRTQQEDSAVYLCASSFGTGGRTGELFFGEGSRLTVL.

The chain employs TRBV5-1 and TRBJ1-1; D gene ambiguous. Per the germline V gene, CDR1 is SGHRS and CDR2 is YFSETQ. CDR3 length: 15 residues. V shed 7 bases and J shed 4 bases, with 20 bases lying between them. CDR3 loop: CASSDNFGKGTEAFF. CDR3 coding DNA: TGCGCCAGCTCCGACAATTTCGGGAAAGGCACTGAAGCTTTCTTT.

This clonotype was counted between two and nine times. One end of the junction does not line up with germline, which may come from a read error. This rearrangement joins TRBV28 to TRBJ2-5; 12 bases fit TRBD1. CDR1 is MDHEN, CDR2 SYDVKM, per germline. The CDR3 spans 16 residues. The DNA for the CDR3 is TGTGCCAGCAATTTATCGGGACAGGGGGCGGGAGAGACCCAGTACTTC. Its translation is CASNLSGQGAGETQYF.

The chain employs TRBV14 and TRBJ1-4; D remains unclear. Germline CDR1 SGHDN, CDR2 FVKESK. V lost 1 base to trimming and J lost 11 bases, with 5 bases between them. This CDR3 region has 11 residues. This chain's CDR3 is CASSQVWKLFF. The CDR3 DNA follows: TGTGCCAGCAGCCAAGTGTGGAAACTGTTTTTT.

Many counts were recorded for this clonotype. The J gene is TRBJ2-7, the V gene TRBV20-1; TRBD1 aligns across 7 bases. The J segment lost 4 bases and the V segment lost 5 bases, leaving 5 bases of the junction unmatched. CDR1 and CDR2 from the germline V gene are DFQATT and SNEGSKA (reference sequence). The CDR3 length is 12 residues. The CDR3 protein is CSAPGTEYEQYF. The CDR3, as DNA: TGCAGTGCTCCCGGGACAGAGTACGAGCAGTACTTC.

The chain carries TRBV10-3 and TRBJ2-5; D unclear. In germline, CDR1 is ENHRY, CDR2 SYGVKD. The CDR3 is 11 amino acids. Trimming left V 2 bases short and J 7 bases short, with 5 bases between. This CDR3 is CAISEVGTQYF. In DNA form, the CDR3 reads TGTGCCATCAGTGAGGTGGGGACCCAGTACTTC.

The chain couples TRBV6-2 or TRBV6-3 to TRBJ2-1; no clear D gene. Trimming stripped 6 bases from V and 3 bases from J, with 18 bases between. In germline, CDR1 is MNHEY, CDR2 SVGEGT. This CDR3 spans 16 amino acids. The CDR3 region is CASSLGSPLDYNEQFF. CDR3 nucleotides: TGTGCCAGCAGCCTCGGCTCCCCTCTAGACTACAATGAGCAGTTCTTC.

V usage is TRBV29-1 and J usage is TRBJ1-2, with D hard to call. CDR1 is SQVTM and CDR2 is ANQGSEA in the germline V gene. The CDR3 covers 11 residues. CDR3 residues: CTLRVGDGYTF. CDR3 coding DNA: TGCACCCTTCGGGTTGGGGATGGCTACACCTTC.

V gene TRBV18 combines with J gene TRBJ2-5; 10 positions agree with TRBD2. Germline V gives CDR1 KGHSH, CDR2 LQKENI. V trimming: 4 bases; J trimming: 0 bases; junction bases outside the gene matches: 2. The CDR3 loop spans 15 amino acids. The CDR3 reads CASSLLAGDQETQYF. The CDR3 DNA reads TGTGCCAGCTCACTTCTAGCGGGGGACCAAGAGACCCAGTACTTC.

This clonotype has a handful of counts. The chain combines TRBV12-3 or TRBV12-4 with TRBJ1-2, with D unresolved. V was cut by 1 base and J by 4 bases, with 7 bases left in between. The CDR3 runs to 13 residues. The CDR3 sequence is CASSLDLFYGYTF. The DNA of the CDR3 is TGTGCCAGCAGTTTAGACCTATTCTATGGCTACACCTTC.